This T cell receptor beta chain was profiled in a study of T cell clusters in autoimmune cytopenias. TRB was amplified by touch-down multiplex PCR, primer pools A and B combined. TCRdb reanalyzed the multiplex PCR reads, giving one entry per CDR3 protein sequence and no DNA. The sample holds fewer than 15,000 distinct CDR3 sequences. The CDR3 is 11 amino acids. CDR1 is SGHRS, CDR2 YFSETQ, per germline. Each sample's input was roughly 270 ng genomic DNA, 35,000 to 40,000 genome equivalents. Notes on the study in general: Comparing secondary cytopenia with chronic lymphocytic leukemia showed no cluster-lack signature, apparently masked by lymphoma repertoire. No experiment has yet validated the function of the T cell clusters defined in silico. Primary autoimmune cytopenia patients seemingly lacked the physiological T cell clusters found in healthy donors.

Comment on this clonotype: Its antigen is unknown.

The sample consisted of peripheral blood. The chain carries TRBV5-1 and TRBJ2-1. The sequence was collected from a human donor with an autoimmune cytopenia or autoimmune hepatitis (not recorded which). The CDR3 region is CASSLEDEQFF.